The 14 T cell receptor beta chains below all came from one sample that was sequenced in a study of Graves' ophthalmopathy and Graves' hyperthyroidism. RNA served as the template for amplifying TCR beta CDR3 regions. The authors performed first-round RT-PCR with HTBI primers and then a second-round multiplex PCR. TCRdb reprocessed the multiplex PCR reads via MiXCR and lists one record per CDR3 protein. The table lists hundreds of thousands of distinct CDR3 sequences, roughly 41% of them singletons. Sequencing was performed on peripheral blood. All receptors come from an adult man with Graves' ophthalmopathy.

Ten or more counts support this clonotype. The V and J genes are TRBV7-9 and TRBJ2-7, with D unresolved. Germline lookup yields CDR1 SEHNR and CDR2 FQNEAQ (reference sequence). V lost 4 bases to trimming and J lost 2 bases, with 9 bases between them. This CDR3 comprises 13 residues. The chain's CDR3 is CASSSPATYEQYF. As DNA, the CDR3 is TGTGCCAGCAGCTCGCCAGCCACCTACGAGCAGTACTTC.

This clonotype was seen many times. The CDR3 region is CASRKGNSNQPQHF. The CDR3 DNA follows: TGTGCCAGCAGGAAGGGGAATAGCAATCAGCCCCAGCATTTT. This chain uses TRBV6-5 with TRBJ1-5; TRBD1 is a possible D gene (5 bases). Deletions cut 6 bases from V and 0 bases from J, with 9 bases between. The germline V gene has CDR1 MNHEY and CDR2 SVGAGI. CDR3 length: 14 amino acids.

Many counts were recorded for this clonotype. The rearrangement links TRBV7-6 to TRBJ1-1, with D perhaps matching TRBD1 (5 bases). CDR3 length: 19 amino acids. The V and J ends lost 1 base and 3 bases respectively, with 24 bases between them. Germline CDR1 SGHVS, CDR2 FNYEAQ. CDR3 sequence reads: CASSLDPPGTNPDDTEAFF. The CDR3 DNA reads TGTGCCAGCAGCTTAGACCCGCCAGGGACCAACCCAGACGACACTGAAGCTTTCTTT.

This clonotype was seen ten or more times. The chain couples TRBV24-1 to TRBJ1-4; D possibly corresponds to TRBD1 (6 bases). CDR1 KGHDR and CDR2 SFDVKD come from the germline V gene. V was clipped by 7 bases and J by 3 bases, with 8 bases between them. The length of the CDR3 is 13 residues. In DNA form, the CDR3 reads TGTGCCACCAGACAGGGCCCTAATGAAAAACTGTTTTTT. Its protein product is CATRQGPNEKLFF.

The table lists this clonotype with many counts. This chain uses TRBV14 with TRBJ1-2, with D possibly being TRBD1 (6 bases). The germline V and J ends were trimmed by 2 bases and 2 bases, with 15 bases remaining between them. The germline gives CDR1 SGHDN, CDR2 FVKESK. The CDR3 is 16 residues long. CDR3: CASSQSLVGGNYGYTF. CDR3 DNA sequence: TGTGCCAGCAGCCAATCCTTAGTAGGGGGAAACTATGGCTACACCTTC.

Ten or more counts support this clonotype. The chain carries TRBV9 and TRBJ1-2; D may be TRBD1 (5 bases). CDR1 and CDR2 from the germline V gene are SGDLS and YYNGEE. Between the trimmed V and J ends, which lost 6 bases and 5 bases, there was a span of 14 bases. This CDR3 contains 13 residues. CDR3 nucleotides: TGTGCCAGCAACGGGGCCTCGGGGTATGGCTACACCTTC. Its protein is CASNGASGYGYTF.

The V call is TRBV6-1, the J call TRBJ1-4; maybe TRBD1 (5 bases). V lost 1 base to trimming and J lost 0 bases, with 6 bases between them. CDR3 length equals 15 residues. Germline V gives CDR1 MNHNS, CDR2 SASEGT. The DNA for the CDR3 is TGTGCCAGCAGTGAAGAGACAGCAACTAATGAAAAACTGTTTTTT. Its translation: CASSEETATNEKLFF.

For this clonotype: This may come from a read error, since a much larger clone is one base off. J is TRBJ1-1 and V is TRBV7-9; 8 nucleotides match TRBD1. CDR3 length: 16 residues. After removal of 1 base from V and 0 bases from J, the junction contained 4 bases not matched to a gene. CDR1 is SEHNR, CDR2 FQNEAQ, per germline (reference sequence). The CDR3 region has the DNA TGTGCCAGCAGCTTAGGGCAGGGGGCTTTGAACACTGAAGCTTTCTTT. Translated, it gives CASSLGQGALNTEAFF.

This clonotype occurred once. CDR3 sequence: CASTVPGGGYYGYTF. The CDR3 DNA reads TGTGCCAGCACAGTCCCGGGTGGGGGTTACTATGGCTACACCTTC. The chain has TRBV2 and TRBJ1-2; a weak D match, TRBD1 (5 bases). CDR1 and CDR2 (germline): SNHLY, FYNNEI. With 7 bases removed from V and 3 bases from J, the gap between germline ends came to 18 bases. CDR3 length equals 15 residues.

This chain links TRBV29-1 with TRBJ1-1; tentatively, D is TRBD1 (6 bases). CDR3 length equals 13 residues. The V gene lost 8 bases and the J gene lost 1 base, with 14 bases spanning the gap. Looked up from germline, CDR1 is SQVTM and CDR2 is ANQGSEA. CDR3 sequence (DNA): TGCAGCAGTTCGGACAGATGGAACACTGAAGCTTTCTTT. The encoded protein is CSSSDRWNTEAFF.

The chain is built from TRBV20-1 and TRBJ1-2; 7 nucleotides match TRBD1. CDR3 length: 13 amino acids. V shed 6 bases and J 3 bases; nucleotides not matched to a gene: 7. In germline, CDR1 is DFQATT, CDR2 SNEGSKA (reference sequence). This CDR3 is CSAAGGVDYGYTF. DNA of the CDR3: TGCAGTGCGGCAGGGGGTGTCGACTATGGCTACACCTTC.

This clonotype was detected many times. V usage is TRBV12-3 or TRBV12-4 and J usage is TRBJ2-7; D unresolved. CDR3 length: 13 amino acids. V was pared by 6 bases and J by 2 bases, with 11 bases between. In nucleotides, the CDR3 is TGTGCCAGCAGCAGTAGCCGGACCTACGAGCAGTACTTC. This gives the protein CASSSSRTYEQYF.

The chain combines TRBV7-3 with TRBJ2-3; 10 positions match TRBD2. CDR3 length: 16 amino acids. Trimming removed 2 bases from V and 2 bases from J; junction bases left unmatched: 4. The germline CDR1 and CDR2 sequences are SGHTA and FQGTGA. CDR3 nucleotide sequence: TGTGCCAGCAGCTTACTAGCGGGAGACCCCACAGATACGCAGTATTTT. This gives the protein CASSLLAGDPTDTQYF.

The rearrangement joins TRBV29-1 to TRBJ2-2; TRBD1 might be the D (6 bases). Trimming pared 8 bases from V and 7 bases from J, leaving 20 bases between. Looked up from germline, CDR1 is SQVTM and CDR2 is ANQGSEA. There are 14 residues in the CDR3. The chain's CDR3 is CSNQGGPRIGELFF. The CDR3 nucleotides read TGCAGCAACCAAGGGGGACCAAGGATCGGGGAGCTGTTTTTT.